One and the same sample provided the 21 T cell receptor beta chains below, sequenced in a study of blood T cells in healthy people across ages. Then a second PCR, running about 6 to 11 cycles, was carried out with a sample-barcoded 5' primer and a J-beta primer mix. TCRdb ran MiXCR on the 5' RACE reads and lists one entry per CDR3 protein. The sample carries roughly 1.5 million distinct CDR3 sequences, around 40% recorded once. The sequenced material came from blood. These receptors originate from a woman under 30 in good health.

The CDR3 region has the DNA TGTGCCAGCTCCCTCGGGACTAGCGGGAACGGTGAGCAGTTCTTC. Protein sequence: CASSLGTSGNGEQFF. The genes are TRBV18 and TRBJ2-1, with 13 bases fitting TRBD2. CDR1 and CDR2 from the germline V gene are KGHSH and LQKENI. V gave up 6 bases and J gave up 9 bases; unmatched junction bases: 8. CDR3 length: 15 amino acids. The whole variable domain, remainder taken from reference TRBV18 and TRBJ2-1, is NAGVMQNPRHLVRRRGQEARLRCSPMKGHSHVYWYRQLPEEGLKFMVYLQKENIIDESGMPKERFSAEFPKEGPSILRIQQVVRGDSAAYFCASSLGTSGNGEQFFGPGTRLTVL.

V and J are TRBV20-1 and TRBJ1-5; D is undetermined. The CDR3 runs to 13 residues. V was clipped by 1 base and J by 7 bases, with 11 bases between them. From germline, CDR1 is DFQATT and CDR2 SNEGSKA (reference sequence). This CDR3 reads CSARGLVTQPQHF. The CDR3 coding sequence is TGCAGTGCTAGAGGTCTTGTCACCCAGCCCCAGCATTTT.

V gene TRBV12-3 or TRBV12-4 combines with J gene TRBJ2-1; D might be TRBD1 (5 bases). With 3 bases removed from V and 6 bases from J, the gap between germline ends came to 18 bases. The CDR3 consists of 16 residues. CDR3 region: CASSFPISTAGNEQFF. CDR3 nucleotide sequence: TGTGCCAGCAGTTTCCCTATTTCGACAGCCGGCAATGAGCAGTTCTTC.

The chain is built from TRBV24-1 and TRBJ2-3, with 9 bases that match TRBD1. V lost 3 bases and J lost 6; bases outside the gene matches: 9. CDR1 is KGHDR, CDR2 SFDVKD, per germline. The CDR3 is 16 residues long. CDR3 in DNA: TGTGCCACCAGTGATCCAGGACAGGGGAGTGGTGATACGCAGTATTTT. Amino acids: CATSDPGQGSGDTQYF.

The table lists this clonotype with a few counts. This chain connects TRBV7-8 to TRBJ1-2, with 7 positions matching TRBD1. The length of the CDR3 is 15 residues. The germline gives CDR1 SGHVS, CDR2 FQNEAQ. The J segment lost 3 bases and the V segment lost 1 base, leaving 5 bases of the junction unmatched. CDR3 bases: TGTGCCAGCAGCTTAGGAGGGGGCGGTGACTATGGCTACACCTTC. Residues: CASSLGGGGDYGYTF.

This clonotype was recorded a few times. This sequence joins TRBV4-3 and TRBJ2-3; 7 bases are shared with TRBD1. J gave up 1 base and V 4 bases, and 5 bases lay outside the gene matches. Germline V lookup: CDR1 LGHNA, CDR2 YSLEER. The CDR3 sequence is 15 residues long. CDR3 nucleotides: TGCGCCAGCAGCCGCCTCGGACAGGGCACAGATACGCAGTATTTT. Translated: CASSRLGQGTDTQYF.

This rearrangement joins TRBV10-1 to TRBJ1-1, with D unresolved. This CDR3 has 13 amino acids. Germline CDR1 and CDR2: WNHNN and SYGVQD (reference sequence). The V end lost 2 bases, the J end lost 9 bases, and 13 bases lay between the germline ends. The CDR3 sequence is CASSESGDWKAFF. CDR3 sequence (DNA): TGCGCCAGCAGTGAGAGCGGGGATTGGAAAGCTTTCTTT.

Only a few counts were recorded for this clonotype. The V and J genes are TRBV20-1 and TRBJ2-4; tentatively, D is TRBD1 or TRBD2 (6 bases each). Deletions cut 6 bases from V and 5 bases from J, with 14 bases between. The CDR3 sequence is 13 residues long. Per germline, CDR1 DFQATT and CDR2 SNEGSKA (reference sequence). In DNA form, the CDR3 reads TGCAGTGCACAGCCGGGGGCCCAAAACATTCAGTACTTC. The encoded protein is CSAQPGAQNIQYF.

This clonotype was counted between two and nine times. The chain uses TRBV7-2 and TRBJ2-6; possibly TRBD1 for D (6 bases). Per the germline V gene, CDR1 is SGHTA and CDR2 is FQGNSA. The V end was cut by 6 bases, the J end by 3 bases, with 15 bases between. The CDR3 extends over 16 amino acids. CDR3 DNA sequence: TGTGCCAGCAGAACAGGGAACGTTATTGGGGCCAACGTCCTGACTTTC. Its translation: CASRTGNVIGANVLTF.

The gene calls are TRBV24-1 and TRBJ2-7; 10 bases match TRBD1. Germline CDR1 and CDR2: KGHDR and SFDVKD. The V and J ends lost 2 bases and 4 bases, in that order; junction bases with no gene match: 4. The CDR3 has 15 amino acids. CDR3 region: CATSDSRTGGYEQYF. In DNA, the CDR3 is TGTGCCACCAGTGATTCCCGGACAGGGGGATACGAGCAGTACTTC.

The V gene is TRBV10-3, the J gene TRBJ2-3; 14 nucleotides agree with TRBD2. The CDR3 runs to 18 residues. The V and J ends lost 6 bases and 3 bases, in that order; junction bases with no gene match: 11. Per germline, CDR1 ENHRY and CDR2 SYGVKD. In nucleotides, the CDR3 is TGTGCCATCAGCCCGGGACTAGCGGGAGCCACCAGGACAGATACGCAGTATTTT. It encodes CAISPGLAGATRTDTQYF.

The chain combines TRBV30 with TRBJ1-2; D may be TRBD1 (6 bases). The CDR3 is 15 residues long. Per the germline V gene, CDR1 is GTSNPN and CDR2 is SVGIG (reference sequence). The germline V and J ends were trimmed by 0 bases and 0 bases, with 11 bases remaining between them. The CDR3 here is CAWSVGGPANYGYTF. The DNA for the CDR3 is TGTGCCTGGAGTGTGGGGGGGCCCGCTAACTATGGCTACACCTTC.

This clonotype has a handful of counts. This sequence joins TRBV12-3 or TRBV12-4 and TRBJ2-2; 9 nucleotides agree with TRBD1. The CDR3 covers 14 residues. V gave up 6 bases and J gave up 7 bases; unmatched junction bases: 6. The CDR3 DNA is TGTGCCAGCAGACCAACAGGGGGCTTCGGGGAGCTGTTTTTT. It codes for CASRPTGGFGELFF.

This clonotype was observed a few times. V gene TRBV10-3 combines with J gene TRBJ2-3, with 7 bases fitting TRBD1. The CDR3 loop spans 15 amino acids. Germline CDR1 reads ENHRY; CDR2 reads SYGVKD. V lost 8 bases to trimming and J lost 0 bases; unmatched junction nucleotides: 8. The CDR3 DNA is TGTGCCATCGCCAGGACAGGCTCTAGCACAGATACGCAGTATTTT. Translation gives CAIARTGSSTDTQYF.

This clonotype was seen a handful of times. This chain links TRBV7-2 with TRBJ2-7; the match to TRBD2 covers 7 bases. The CDR3 loop spans 15 amino acids. Germline-derived CDR1 and CDR2 are SGHTA and FQGNSA. V gave up 1 base and J gave up 0 bases; unmatched junction bases: 3. The DNA for the CDR3 is TGTGCCAGCAGCTTAGGAGGGACTACCTCCTACGAGCAGTACTTC. Translation: CASSLGGTTSYEQYF. The whole variable domain, filled in from reference TRBV7-2 and TRBJ2-7, reads GAGVSQSPSNKVTEKGKDVELRCDPISGHTALYWYRQSLGQGLEFLIYFQGNSAPDKSGLPSDRFSAERTGGSVSTLTIQRTQQEDSAVYLCASSLGGTTSYEQYFGPGTRLTVT.

The rearrangement uses TRBV9 and TRBJ2-2, with TRBD2 matching over 7 bases. V was clipped by 3 bases and J by 5 bases; unmatched bases: 13. Germline CDR1 SGDLS, CDR2 YYNGEE. This CDR3 contains 17 residues. CDR3 amino acids: CASSAILTSAKTGELFF. CDR3 bases: TGTGCCAGCAGCGCCATCTTAACTAGCGCCAAAACCGGGGAGCTGTTTTTT.

The rearrangement uses TRBV20-1 and TRBJ2-7; TRBD2 agrees at 7 bases. Per germline, CDR1 DFQATT and CDR2 SNEGSKA (reference sequence). CDR3 length: 13 residues. Germline trimming cut 5 bases from V and 7 bases from J; bases unmatched to any gene: 11. The CDR3 spells CSAGGRGLGEQYF. CDR3 sequence (DNA): TGCAGTGCTGGGGGGAGGGGCTTGGGTGAGCAGTACTTC.

V usage is TRBV5-1 and J usage is TRBJ2-1, with 10 bases aligning to TRBD1. The germline V gene has CDR1 SGHRS and CDR2 YFSETQ. Trimming took 3 bases from V and 9 from J; bases not matched to a gene: 9. CDR3 length equals 15 residues. The CDR3 DNA reads TGCGCCAGCAGCTCCCAACCGGGACAGGGGACTGAGCAGTTCTTC. As protein: CASSSQPGQGTEQFF.

CDR3 in DNA: TGTGCCAGCAGCGAGACCCCCTATGGCTACACCTTC. Amino acids: CASSETPYGYTF. This chain links TRBV7-9 with TRBJ1-2, with no clear D. Deletions cut 5 bases from V and 4 bases from J, with 8 bases between. Germline V gene lookup returns CDR1 SEHNR and CDR2 FQNEAQ (reference sequence). The CDR3 consists of 12 residues.

This clonotype was recorded only once. The junction shows a germline mismatch at one end, possibly a read error. The chain uses TRBV12-3 or TRBV12-4 and TRBJ1-4; no firm D call. This CDR3 spans 14 amino acids. The CDR3 reads CVSSSAATNEKLFF. CDR3 in DNA: TGTGTCAGCAGTTCGGCAGCAACTAATGAAAAACTGTTTTTT.

The V call is TRBV20-1, the J call TRBJ1-2; D not certain. Germline CDR1 DFQATT, CDR2 SNEGSKA (reference sequence). The length of the CDR3 is 13 residues. With 3 bases removed from V and 4 bases from J, the gap between germline ends came to 12 bases. CDR3 residues: CSASSTSGYGYTF. The CDR3 nucleotides read TGCAGTGCTAGTTCGACCTCAGGCTATGGCTACACCTTC.